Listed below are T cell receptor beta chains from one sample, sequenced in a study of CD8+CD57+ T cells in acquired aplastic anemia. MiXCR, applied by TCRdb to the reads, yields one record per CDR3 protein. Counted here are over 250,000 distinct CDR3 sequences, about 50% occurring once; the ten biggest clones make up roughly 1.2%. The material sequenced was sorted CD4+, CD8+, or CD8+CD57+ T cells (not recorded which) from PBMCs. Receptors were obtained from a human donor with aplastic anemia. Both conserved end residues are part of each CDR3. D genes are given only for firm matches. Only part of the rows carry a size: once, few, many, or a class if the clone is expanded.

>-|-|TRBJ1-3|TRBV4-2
TGTGCCAGCAGCCAAGAGTTCCGGGGTTGGTCTGGAAACACCATATATTTT
CASSQEFRGWSGNTIYF
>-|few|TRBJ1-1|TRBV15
TGTGCCACCAGCAGAGACCACACACCGGGCCGAGGAGCTTTCTTT
CATSRDHTPGRGAFF
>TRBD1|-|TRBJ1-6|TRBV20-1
TGCAGTGCTTCGCCAGACAGGGTAGATTCACCCCTCCACTTT
CSASPDRVDSPLHF
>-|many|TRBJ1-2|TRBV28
TGTGCCAGCAGCCCCACCGGGGGGCAATTTGGCTACACCTTC
CASSPTGGQFGYTF
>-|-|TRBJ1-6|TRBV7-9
TGTGCCAGCAGTTTAACCCCCAGCAATTCACCCCTCCACTTT
CASSLTPSNSPLHF
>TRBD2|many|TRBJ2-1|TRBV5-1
TGCGCCAGCAGCCTTGGGACTAGCGGGAGCAATGAGCAGTTCTTC
CASSLGTSGSNEQFF
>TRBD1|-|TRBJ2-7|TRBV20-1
TGCAGTGCTAGAAACAGGGGAAACTACGAGCAGTACTTC
CSARNRGNYEQYF
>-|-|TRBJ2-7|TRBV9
TGTGCCAGCAGCGTGGGCGTACAGGGAACCTACGAGCAGTACTTC
CASSVGVQGTYEQYF
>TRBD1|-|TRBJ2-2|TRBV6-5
TGTGCCAGCAGTTACTTGGACAGGGCGAACACCGGGGAGCTGTTTTTT
CASSYLDRANTGELFF
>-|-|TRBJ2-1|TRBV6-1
TGTGCCAGCAGTGCCCACAGGGAAAGTCTAGATGAGCAGTTCTTC
CASSAHRESLDEQFF
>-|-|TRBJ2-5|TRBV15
TGTGCCACCAGCAGAGGGAATAACCAAGAGACCCAGTACTTC
CATSRGNNQETQYF
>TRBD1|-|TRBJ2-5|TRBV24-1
TGTGCCACCAGTGATCCGACAGGGCTTGGTGAGACCCAGTACTTC
CATSDPTGLGETQYF
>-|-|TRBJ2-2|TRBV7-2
TGTGCCAGCAGCTTACTAGGAAGGAACACCGGGGAGCTGTTTTTT
CASSLLGRNTGELFF
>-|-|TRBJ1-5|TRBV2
TGTGCCAGCTTCGGACGGAGCAATCAGCCCCAGCATTTT
CASFGRSNQPQHF
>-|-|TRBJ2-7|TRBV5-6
TGTGCCAGCAGCTCCAGCTGGGGTAGCTACGAGCAGTACTTC
CASSSSWGSYEQYF
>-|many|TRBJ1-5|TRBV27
TGTGCCAGCAGCTCGGTTAACGGGGATCAGCCCCAGCATTTT
CASSSVNGDQPQHF
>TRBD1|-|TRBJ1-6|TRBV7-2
TGTGCCAGCAGCTTAAGCGACAGGGGGGTTAATTCACCCCTCCACTTT
CASSLSDRGVNSPLHF
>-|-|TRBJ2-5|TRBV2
TGTGCCAGCAAGGAGGGTCCCGAGACCCAGTACTTC
CASKEGPETQYF
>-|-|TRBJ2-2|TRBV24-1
TGTGCCACCAGCCATACAGCCGGGTCGACCGGGGAGCTGTTTTTT
CATSHTAGSTGELFF
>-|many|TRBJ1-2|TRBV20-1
TGCAGTGCTTATACAGGGCCAGGAGGCTACACCTTC
CSAYTGPGGYTF
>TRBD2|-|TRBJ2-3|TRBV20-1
TGCAGTCTCACTCTAGCGGGAGTACCGAATACGCAGTATTTT
CSLTLAGVPNTQYF
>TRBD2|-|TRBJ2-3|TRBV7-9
TGTGCCAGCAGCTCGCGGGGGGCCCGCACAGATACGCAGTATTTT
CASSSRGARTDTQYF
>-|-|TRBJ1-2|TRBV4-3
TGCGCCAGCAGCCAAGTAGGAAGCTACACCTTC
CASSQVGSYTF
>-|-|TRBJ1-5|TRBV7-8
TGTGCCAGCAGCTTAGGGGGGGGCGGGCATTGGCCCCAGCATTTT
CASSLGGGGHWPQHF
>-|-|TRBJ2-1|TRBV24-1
TGTGCCACCAGTGAAGAGGGAGCCACCTACAATGAGCAGTTCTTC
CATSEEGATYNEQFF
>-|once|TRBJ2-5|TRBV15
TGTGCCACCAGCATATTCCGAGTCCCTATGTACTTC
CATSIFRVPMYF
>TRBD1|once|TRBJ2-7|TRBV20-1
TGCAGTGATAGGGGGCAGGGGATAACCTACGAGCAGTACTTC
CSDRGQGITYEQYF
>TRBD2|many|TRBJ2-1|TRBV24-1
TGTGCCACCAGCCCAGGAGGCGGGGGGGGGTACAATGAGCAGTTCTTC
CATSPGGGGGYNEQFF
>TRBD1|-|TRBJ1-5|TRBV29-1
TGCAGCGTTGCTGCAGGGGGGGAATCTCAGCCCCAGCATTTT
CSVAAGGESQPQHF
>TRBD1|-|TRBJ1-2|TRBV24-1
TGTGCCACCAGTGACTCCGGGACAGGGGGCCCCTATGGCTACACCTTC
CATSDSGTGGPYGYTF
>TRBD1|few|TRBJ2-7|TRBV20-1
TGCAGTGCTAGAGGCCCTTCGCAGGGGGCCTACGAGCAGTACTTC
CSARGPSQGAYEQYF
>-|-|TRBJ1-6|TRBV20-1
TGCAGTGCTAGCCCTCTTAGCTCCTATAGTTCACCCCTCCACTTT
CSASPLSSYSSPLHF
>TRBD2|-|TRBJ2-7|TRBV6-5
TGTGCCAGCAGTTACTCTAGCGGGACGTACGAGCAGTACTTC
CASSYSSGTYEQYF
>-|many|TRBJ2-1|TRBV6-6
TGTGCCAGCAGTCCTATCGGGGGGAGGGGGCTCAATGAGCAGTTCTTC
CASSPIGGRGLNEQFF
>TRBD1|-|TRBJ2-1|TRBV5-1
TGCGCCAGCAGCTTGACTACAGGGGTCAATGAGCAGTTCTTC
CASSLTTGVNEQFF
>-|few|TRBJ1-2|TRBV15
TGTGCCACCAGCGGAGGGGGGGTCGGGAGTAACTATGGCTACACCTTC
CATSGGGVGSNYGYTF
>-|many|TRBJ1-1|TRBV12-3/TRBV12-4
TGTGCCAGCAGTTTAGCTGGCAGGGCGAACACTGAAGCTTTCTTT
CASSLAGRANTEAFF
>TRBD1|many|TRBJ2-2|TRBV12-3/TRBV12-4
TGTGCCAGCAGTTTCAGGACAGGGAACACCGGGGAGCTGTTTTTT
CASSFRTGNTGELFF
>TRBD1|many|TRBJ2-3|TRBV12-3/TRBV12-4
TGTGCCAGCAGCCGGGGACAGATTTTCACAGATACGCAGTATTTT
CASSRGQIFTDTQYF
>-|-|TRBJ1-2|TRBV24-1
TGTGCCACCAGTGCTAGCGGGGGTACAGGTGGTGCCAACTATGGCTACACCTTC
CATSASGGTGGANYGYTF
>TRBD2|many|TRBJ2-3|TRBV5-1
TGCGCCAGCAGCTTCGGGGGGATGCCGTCGGATACGCAGTATTTT
CASSFGGMPSDTQYF
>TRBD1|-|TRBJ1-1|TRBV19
TGTGCCAGCGGACAGGTCGTTGGCACTGAAGCTTTCTTT
CASGQVVGTEAFF
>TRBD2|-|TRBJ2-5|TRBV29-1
TGCAGCGTGGGGGGACTAGCGGGGGGTGGGACCCAGTACTTC
CSVGGLAGGGTQYF
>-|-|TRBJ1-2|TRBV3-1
TGTGCCAGCAGGGCCATAAATTCCGTCGGCTACACCTTC
CASRAINSVGYTF
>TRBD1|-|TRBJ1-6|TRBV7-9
TGTGCCAGCAGCGATGACAGGGAAAATTCACCCCTCCACTTT
CASSDDRENSPLHF
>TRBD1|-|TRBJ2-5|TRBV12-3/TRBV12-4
TGTGCCAGCAGTTTAGGGACAGGGACCCAGTACTTC
CASSLGTGTQYF
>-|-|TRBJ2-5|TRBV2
TGTGCCAGCAGTGAAACCCTACAAGGGACCCAGTGCTTC
CASSETLQGTQCF
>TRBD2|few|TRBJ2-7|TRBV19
TGTGCCAGTAGCCAGGGACTAGCGAACTCCTACGAGCAGTACTTC
CASSQGLANSYEQYF
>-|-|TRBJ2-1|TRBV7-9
TGTGCCAGCAGCTTTAACGGGGGGCCGTACAATGAGCAGTTCTTC
CASSFNGGPYNEQFF
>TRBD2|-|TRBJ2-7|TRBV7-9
TGTGCCAGCAGCTACCGACTAGCGGGCTACGAGCAGTACTTC
CASSYRLAGYEQYF
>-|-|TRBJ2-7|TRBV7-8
TGTGCCAGCAGCCAAGGGGCATTAGGGTCCTACGAGCAGTACTTC
CASSQGALGSYEQYF
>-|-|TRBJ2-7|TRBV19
TGTGCCACCCTCTCGCCCGGCTCCTACGAGCAGTACTTC
CATLSPGSYEQYF
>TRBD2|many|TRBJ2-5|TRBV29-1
TGCAGCGTTGAAGAGGGGACTAGCGGGGGTGGAGAGACCCAGTACTTC
CSVEEGTSGGGETQYF